This T cell receptor (beta chain) was sequenced during a study of cytomegalovirus exposure and HLA in healthy donors. The study's findings and limits: It was shown in a later analysis that HLA-associated TCR beta chains were more clonally expanded than other, equally common chains. Presence/absence analyses took donor sequencing depth as roughly uniform. Cytomegalovirus association was assigned to around 150 TCR beta chains.

Healthy bone marrow donors made up the donor group. The PCR made use of 60 Vbeta and 13 Jbeta primers. Some clones are missing from TCRdb's copy, which holds only in-frame ones; the method was immunoSEQ multiplex PCR. Of over 100,000 clones in the sample, about 76% are singletons; the top ten hold approximately 7%. The V and J ends lost 4 bases and 6 bases, in that order; junction bases with no gene match: 8. Germline V gene data show CDR1 as SGHNT and CDR2 as YYREEE (reference sequence). The CDR3 runs to 14 residues. Note on this clone: Its specificity is unknown.

This clonotype was sampled from a man aged 40-49 years in good health and CMV-seropositive. The chain has TRBV5-4 and TRBJ2-3, with 7 bases identical to TRBD2. Sample: PBMCs. CDR3 amino acids: CASSPSAGTDTQYF. In nucleotides, the CDR3 is TGTGCCAGCAGCCCCTCAGCGGGGACGGATACGCAGTATTTT.